A selection of T cell receptor beta chains follows, all from one sample in a study of cytomegalovirus exposure and HLA in healthy donors. Data came from immunoSEQ multiplex PCR; TCRdb stores just in-frame clones and leaves some out. The table has around 140,000 clones, 60% to 85% seen once. The sequencing input was PBMCs. The receptors come from a man between 35 and 55 years old in good health and CMV-seropositive. Both conserved end residues are part of each CDR3. Each record gives: D gene, V gene, clone size, J gene, CDR3 DNA, CDR3 protein. A D gene is named only where the DNA matches it firmly. The size field is filled for only some rows; it gives once, few, many or a size class.

D: NA
V: TRBV7-9
size: NA
J: TRBJ1-2
DNA: TGTGCCAGCAGCCCTAACCCCCAGGGGGGCTACACCTTC
CDR3: CASSPNPQGGYTF

D: NA
V: TRBV10-3
size: NA
J: TRBJ2-5
DNA: TGTGCCATCAAGAGGACTATACAAGAGACCCAGTACTTC
CDR3: CAIKRTIQETQYF

D: NA
V: TRBV2
size: NA
J: TRBJ2-7
DNA: TGTGCCGTCACACCAACGGCGCACGCGGGCGAGCAGTACTTC
CDR3: CAVTPTAHAGEQYF

D: NA
V: TRBV9
size: NA
J: TRBJ2-2
DNA: TGTGCCAGCAGCCTGAACACCGGGGAGCTGTTTTTT
CDR3: CASSLNTGELFF

D: NA
V: TRBV28
size: NA
J: TRBJ2-7
DNA: TGTGCCAGCAGTTTAAGACTACACTACGAGCAGTACTTC
CDR3: CASSLRLHYEQYF

D: TRBD1
V: TRBV28
size: NA
J: TRBJ2-2
DNA: TGTGCCAGCAGCAACGGACAGGCGGCCGGGGAGCTGTTTTTT
CDR3: CASSNGQAAGELFF

D: TRBD2
V: TRBV4-2
size: NA
J: TRBJ2-7
DNA: TGTGCCAGCAGCCCCGAACTAGCGGGAGCCTACGAGCAGTACTTC
CDR3: CASSPELAGAYEQYF

D: NA
V: TRBV25-1
size: medium-sized
J: TRBJ2-5
DNA: TGTGCCAGCCGTCTCGGAGGTGGCGGAGAGACCCAGTACTTC
CDR3: CASRLGGGGETQYF

D: TRBD1
V: TRBV5-4
size: NA
J: TRBJ2-1
DNA: TGTGCCAGCAGCGCCCGGACAGGGGGTAATGAGCAGTTCTTC
CDR3: CASSARTGGNEQFF

D: TRBD2
V: TRBV15
size: NA
J: TRBJ2-1
DNA: TGTGCCACCAGCAGAGATCGGGGCCTAGCGGGAGCCGGGGACAATGAGCAGTTCTTC
CDR3: CATSRDRGLAGAGDNEQFF

D: TRBD1
V: TRBV18
size: NA
J: TRBJ1-2
DNA: TGTGCCAGCTCACCATCGCCGGGACAGGGGGCCCAAGGCTACACCTTC
CDR3: CASSPSPGQGAQGYTF

D: TRBD2
V: TRBV9
size: NA
J: TRBJ2-3
DNA: TGTGCCAGCAGCCTACATAGCGGGAGTGCAGATACGCAGTATTTT
CDR3: CASSLHSGSADTQYF

D: NA
V: TRBV18
size: once
J: TRBJ2-7
DNA: TGTGCCAGCTCACCGGCGGGATCCGGCTACGAGCAGTACTTC
CDR3: CASSPAGSGYEQYF

D: NA
V: TRBV11-2
size: NA
J: TRBJ2-3
DNA: TGTGCCAGCAGCTTCCTGGAGGGCGGTGAAGATACGCAGTATTTT
CDR3: CASSFLEGGEDTQYF

D: NA
V: TRBV28
size: NA
J: TRBJ1-5
DNA: TGTGCCAGCAAACGGGGGGACCAGCCCCAGCATTTT
CDR3: CASKRGDQPQHF

D: NA
V: TRBV10-3
size: NA
J: TRBJ1-1
DNA: TGTGCCATCAGTGAGGTCGGCGGACAGTTCACTGAAGCTTTCTTT
CDR3: CAISEVGGQFTEAFF

D: NA
V: TRBV18
size: few
J: TRBJ1-1
DNA: TGTGCCAGCTCATACGGGGGGCTTAGATTTCGAACTGAAGCTTTCTTT
CDR3: CASSYGGLRFRTEAFF

D: NA
V: TRBV7-9
size: NA
J: TRBJ1-1
DNA: TGTGCCGTTTCACTACACAGGGCGAACACTGAAGCTTTCTTT
CDR3: CAVSLHRANTEAFF

D: TRBD1
V: TRBV5-6
size: NA
J: TRBJ2-5
DNA: TGTGCCAGCAGCTCGGGACAGGAAGAGACCCAGTACTTC
CDR3: CASSSGQEETQYF

D: NA
V: TRBV15
size: once
J: TRBJ2-5
DNA: TGTGCCACCAGCAGAGATCCAACAGCGACCCAGTACTTC
CDR3: CATSRDPTATQYF

D: TRBD2
V: TRBV4-3
size: once
J: TRBJ2-6
DNA: TGCGCCAACAGCCCGACTAGCGGGAGCTCTGGGGCCAACGTCCTGACTTTC
CDR3: CANSPTSGSSGANVLTF

D: TRBD1
V: TRBV2
size: few
J: TRBJ2-2
DNA: TGTGCCAGCAGTAGGGTTACAGGGGGCGCAGGCGGGGAGCTGTTTTTT
CDR3: CASSRVTGGAGGELFF

D: TRBD2
V: TRBV5-1
size: few
J: TRBJ2-2
DNA: TGCGCCAGCAGCTTGGGGTTAGCGGGAGGATACACCGGGGAGCTGTTTTTT
CDR3: CASSLGLAGGYTGELFF

D: NA
V: TRBV19
size: NA
J: TRBJ1-1
DNA: TGTGCCAGTAGTATAGGGGGCTTGGACACTGAAGCTTTCTTT
CDR3: CASSIGGLDTEAFF

D: TRBD2
V: TRBV28
size: once
J: TRBJ2-7
DNA: TGTGCCAGCAGTTTGCCTACTAGCGGGAGGGCCTACGAGCAGTACTTC
CDR3: CASSLPTSGRAYEQYF

D: TRBD2
V: TRBV4-1
size: NA
J: TRBJ2-5
DNA: TGCGCCAGCAGCCAAGATTTCACTAGCGGGAGAGTGGAGACCCAGTACTTC
CDR3: CASSQDFTSGRVETQYF

D: TRBD1
V: TRBV28
size: NA
J: TRBJ1-1
DNA: TGTGCCAGTTACGCTGAACCGGGACAGGGAGGATGGGGAGCTTTCTTT
CDR3: CASYAEPGQGGWGAFF

D: NA
V: TRBV29-1
size: once
J: TRBJ1-2
DNA: TGCAGCGTTAAAAAGCGCGTGGCGAATGATTATGGCTACACCTTC
CDR3: CSVKKRVANDYGYTF

D: TRBD1
V: TRBV5-6
size: NA
J: TRBJ2-7
DNA: TGTGCCAGCAGCCCGGACAGGGGAGACCCTCCCTACGAGCAGTACTTC
CDR3: CASSPDRGDPPYEQYF

D: NA
V: TRBV4-2
size: NA
J: TRBJ2-3
DNA: TGTGCCAGCAGCCCCTGGACGGGACTCACAGATACGCAGTATTTT
CDR3: CASSPWTGLTDTQYF

D: TRBD1
V: TRBV18
size: NA
J: TRBJ1-1
DNA: TGTGCCAGCTCACCTGACAGGGTTGAAGCTTTCTTT
CDR3: CASSPDRVEAFF

D: TRBD1
V: TRBV9
size: NA
J: TRBJ2-7
DNA: TGTGCCAGCAGCGGGACAGGGACCTACGAGCAGTACTTC
CDR3: CASSGTGTYEQYF

D: NA
V: TRBV5-1
size: NA
J: TRBJ1-2
DNA: TGCGCCAGCAGCTTGGCGGGCGGGGACGGCTACACCTTC
CDR3: CASSLAGGDGYTF

D: NA
V: TRBV23-1
size: NA
J: TRBJ2-1
DNA: TGCGCCACCCAACTAGGAGATGATTCCGATAGCTCCTACAATGAGCAGTTCTTC
CDR3: CATQLGDDSDSSYNEQFF

D: TRBD1
V: TRBV11-2
size: NA
J: TRBJ2-7
DNA: TGTGCCAGCAGCTTAGGGGGGACAGGGGGCCTCTACGAGCAGTACTTC
CDR3: CASSLGGTGGLYEQYF

D: NA
V: TRBV10-1
size: NA
J: TRBJ2-7
DNA: TGCGCCAGCAGTGAAGCTCTTACCCCCTACGAGCAGTACTTC
CDR3: CASSEALTPYEQYF

D: NA
V: TRBV9
size: NA
J: TRBJ2-3
DNA: TGTGCCAGCAGCTTCTCAGATACGCAGTATTTT
CDR3: CASSFSDTQYF

D: TRBD1
V: TRBV4-1
size: NA
J: TRBJ2-6
DNA: TGCGCCAGCAGCCAAGCCCGGACAGGTCCACTTACCTCTGGGGCCAACGTCCTGACTTTC
CDR3: CASSQARTGPLTSGANVLTF

D: NA
V: TRBV4-1
size: NA
J: TRBJ1-1
DNA: TGCGCCAGCAGCCCGACACCGATGAACACTGAAGCTTTCTTT
CDR3: CASSPTPMNTEAFF

D: NA
V: TRBV4-2
size: NA
J: TRBJ2-1
DNA: TGTGCCAGCAGCCAAGAAGTGGCACAGCGGAACTACAATGAGCAGTTCTTC
CDR3: CASSQEVAQRNYNEQFF

D: NA
V: TRBV6-1
size: NA
J: TRBJ1-2
DNA: TGTGCCAGCAGGGCAGAAAACTATGGCTACACCTTC
CDR3: CASRAENYGYTF

D: TRBD1
V: TRBV15
size: NA
J: TRBJ2-7
DNA: TGTGCCACCAGCCAGACAAGGCAGGGGGTGTTCGAGCAGTACTTC
CDR3: CATSQTRQGVFEQYF

D: TRBD2
V: TRBV27
size: NA
J: TRBJ2-2
DNA: TGTGCCAGCAGTCCCACCCTCACTAGCGGCGACACCGGGGAGCTGTTTTTT
CDR3: CASSPTLTSGDTGELFF

D: NA
V: TRBV4-1
size: NA
J: TRBJ2-3
DNA: TGCGCCAGCAGCCGAGTCAGGGCAGATACGCAGTATTTT
CDR3: CASSRVRADTQYF

D: NA
V: TRBV28
size: NA
J: TRBJ2-1
DNA: TGTGCCAGCAGTTCCCCGGAGGGGTCCTACAATGAGCAGTTCTTC
CDR3: CASSSPEGSYNEQFF

D: NA
V: TRBV6-6
size: NA
J: TRBJ2-7
DNA: TGTGCCAGCAGTTACTTACGAGGCGAGCAGTACTTC
CDR3: CASSYLRGEQYF

D: NA
V: TRBV4-1
size: NA
J: TRBJ2-7
DNA: TGCGCCAGCAGCCAAGTGGCAGGGGCGGCCTACGAGCAGTACTTC
CDR3: CASSQVAGAAYEQYF

D: TRBD1
V: TRBV5-1
size: NA
J: TRBJ1-4
DNA: TGCGCCAGCAGCTTATTACCGGGACAGGGAGGTGAAAAACTGTTTTTT
CDR3: CASSLLPGQGGEKLFF

D: TRBD1
V: TRBV5-6
size: NA
J: TRBJ2-6
DNA: TGTGCCAGCAGAATTACGACAGGGACCCAGGGGGCCAACGTCCTGACTTTC
CDR3: CASRITTGTQGANVLTF

D: NA
V: TRBV19
size: NA
J: TRBJ1-2
DNA: TGTGCCAGTAGTGTACAGGGTTACTATGGCTACACCTTC
CDR3: CASSVQGYYGYTF